Shown below are 14 T cell receptor beta chains from a single sample sequenced in a study of regulatory T cells in long-lasting Graves disease. Time point here: newly diagnosed GD, antithyroid drugs for less than 3 months. From RNA extracted from PBMCs, the TCR library was made. The authors built TCR beta libraries using iRepertoire HTBI primers and Arm-PCR of CDR3 regions. MiXCR, applied by TCRdb to the multiplex PCR reads, yields one record per CDR3 protein. The sample lists hundreds of thousands of distinct CDR3 sequences; 15% to 20% were seen once. In addition, the sample was reused for a study of T cells in Graves' hyperthyroidism and ophthalmopathy.

This sample comprised peripheral blood mononuclear cells (PBMCs), obtained at new diagnosis, from a patient treated with antithyroid drugs. The receptors here all came from a woman in her twenties or thirties with Graves disease.

The chain uses TRBV4-2 and TRBJ1-2, with D uncertain. Trimming left V 0 bases short and J 3 bases short, with 8 bases between. CDR3 length equals 14 residues. The germline CDR1 and CDR2 sequences are LGHNA and YNFKEQ. CDR3 loop: CASSQEGSYYGYTF. CDR3 in DNA: TGTGCCAGCAGCCAAGAGGGCAGCTACTATGGCTACACCTTC.

This clonotype was seen a handful of times. The J gene is TRBJ2-7, the V gene TRBV6-2 or TRBV6-3, with 9 positions matching TRBD1. Germline-derived CDR1 and CDR2 are MNHEY and SVGEGT. The J segment lost 6 bases and the V segment lost 6 bases, leaving 12 bases of the junction unmatched. The CDR3 consists of 15 residues. The CDR3: CASSSMGGQGLEQYF. The CDR3 DNA sequence: TGTGCCAGCAGCTCGATGGGAGGACAGGGGCTCGAGCAGTACTTC.

This clonotype was detected many times. The V call is TRBV28, the J call TRBJ2-7, with 7 nucleotides matching TRBD2. Looked up from germline, CDR1 is MDHEN and CDR2 is SYDVKM. This CDR3 comprises 16 residues. V shed 2 bases and J 4 bases; nucleotides not matched to a gene: 11. DNA for the CDR3: TGTGCCAGCAGTTTACCCCCGAGCGGGATTAGGTACGAGCAGTACTTC. This codes for CASSLPPSGIRYEQYF.

In its sample, this clonotype was seen many times. The chain carries TRBV20-1 and TRBJ1-1, with D possibly being TRBD1 (6 bases). Germline V gene data show CDR1 as DFQATT and CDR2 as SNEGSKA (reference sequence). The V gene lost 4 bases and the J gene lost 1 base, with 10 bases spanning the gap. The CDR3 is made up of 13 amino acids. CDR3 residues: CSAKDRTNTEAFF. For the CDR3, the DNA is TGCAGTGCTAAGGACAGAACGAACACTGAAGCTTTCTTT.

This clonotype was seen ten or more times. This chain connects TRBV7-2 to TRBJ2-3; 15 bases line up with TRBD2. Germline assignment: CDR1 SGHTA and CDR2 FQGNSA. V dropped 7 bases and J dropped 7; count of bases not matched to a gene: 6. This CDR3 region has 15 residues. In DNA form, the CDR3 reads TGTGCCAGCACGGGACTAGCGGGAGGCGTGAATACGCAGTATTTT. Its protein is CASTGLAGGVNTQYF.

At least ten counts were recorded for this clonotype. The rearrangement uses TRBV27 and TRBJ2-3, with TRBD1 identical over 10 bases. The CDR3 is 15 amino acids. V was clipped by 3 bases and J by 8 bases; unmatched bases: 8. Germline lookup yields CDR1 MNHEY and CDR2 SMNVEV (reference sequence). For the CDR3, the DNA is TGTGCCAGCAGTTTGACAGGGGGCCTTGTGTTTACGCAGTATTTT. It yields the protein CASSLTGGLVFTQYF.

The chain combines TRBV9 with TRBJ2-2; perhaps D is TRBD1 or TRBD2 (5 bases each). V lost 4 bases and J lost 9, with 10 bases in between. This CDR3 region has 12 residues. CDR1 is SGDLS, CDR2 YYNGEE, per germline. The CDR3 DNA reads as TGTGCCAGCAGCCAAGAGGGACGGGAGCTGTTTTTT. It codes for CASSQEGRELFF.

This clonotype was seen at least ten times. The V gene is TRBV18, the J gene TRBJ2-1; D is possibly TRBD1 (8 bases). Germline lookup yields CDR1 KGHSH and CDR2 LQKENI. CDR3 length: 17 amino acids. V lost 5 bases and J 5 bases, leaving 22 bases between the germline ends. CDR3 in amino acids: CASSAETGAGDHNEQFF. DNA for the CDR3: TGTGCCAGCTCAGCGGAGACAGGGGCGGGAGACCACAATGAGCAGTTCTTC.

This clonotype came up many times. The chain combines TRBV7-6 with TRBJ2-1; no definite D call. Germline assignment: CDR1 SGHVS and CDR2 FNYEAQ. CDR3 size: 15 residues. Trimming took 5 bases from V and 0 from J, leaving 11 bases between them. The CDR3 coding sequence is TGTGCCAGCAGCCCCCAAGCGAGCTCCTACAATGAGCAGTTCTTC. It codes for CASSPQASSYNEQFF.

This clonotype appeared many times. The chain couples TRBV12-3 or TRBV12-4 to TRBJ1-1; 7 nucleotides match TRBD1. The length of the CDR3 is 15 residues. V dropped 5 bases and J dropped 3; count of bases not matched to a gene: 9. CDR3 sequence reads: CASSTNPGGDTEAFF. The CDR3 DNA reads TGTGCCAGCAGTACTAACCCAGGGGGGGACACTGAAGCTTTCTTT.

The genes are TRBV29-1 and TRBJ1-2; TRBD1 is a possible D gene (6 bases). The ends were cut back, 7 bases at V and 4 bases at J, with 10 bases in the middle. Looked up from germline, CDR1 is SQVTM and CDR2 is ANQGSEA. This CDR3 has 11 residues. CDR3 sequence (DNA): TGCAGCGGACAGGATGGCTATGGCTACACCTTC. Protein sequence: CSGQDGYGYTF. Full variable domain (remainder filled in from reference TRBV29-1 and TRBJ1-2): SAVISQKPSRDICQRGTSLTIQCQVDSQVTMMFWYRQQPGQSLTLIATANQGSEATYESGFVIDKFPISRPNLTFSTLTVSNMSPEDSSIYLCSGQDGYGYTFGSGTRLTVV.

Ten or more counts support this clonotype. The gene calls are TRBV28 and TRBJ1-5; D remains ambiguous. Germline V gene lookup returns CDR1 MDHEN and CDR2 SYDVKM. The ends were cut back, 1 base at V and 3 bases at J, with 13 bases in the middle. The CDR3 consists of 16 residues. In DNA, the CDR3 is TGTGCCAGCAGTTTATTGCGGAGGGCAGACAATCAGCCCCAGCATTTT. It is translated as CASSLLRRADNQPQHF.

This clonotype was recorded many times. This chain connects TRBV28 to TRBJ2-7, with TRBD2 matching 7 bases. The ends lost 4 bases at V and 2 bases at J; junction bases unmatched: 2. This CDR3 comprises 13 residues. Per the germline V gene, CDR1 is MDHEN and CDR2 is SYDVKM. The CDR3 sequence is CASSYGTTYEQYF. The CDR3 region has the DNA TGTGCCAGCAGTTACGGGACTACCTACGAGCAGTACTTC. Filled out from reference TRBV28 and TRBJ2-7, the complete variable domain reads DVKVTQSSRYLVKRTGEKVFLECVQDMDHENMFWYRQDPGLGLRLIYFSYDVKMKEKGDIPEGYSVSREKKERFSLILESASTNQTSMYLCASSYGTTYEQYFGPGTRLTVT.

This clonotype was observed a few times. The chain uses TRBV6-1 and TRBJ2-7, with D tentatively TRBD1 or TRBD2 (5 bases each). Trimming took off 6 bases at V and 2 bases at J, with 14 bases between the two ends. CDR3 size: 14 residues. The germline gives CDR1 MNHNS, CDR2 SASEGT. The CDR3 DNA reads TGTGCCAGCAGGTTAAGGGACGGACCCTACGAGCAGTACTTC. This sequence encodes CASRLRDGPYEQYF.